These 6 T cell receptor beta chains were sequenced from one sample in a study of regulatory T cells in long-lasting Graves disease (dated by TCRdb to the early 2020s). Receptor libraries were prepared by multiplex PCR. Sequencer: Illumina HiSeq 4000. To build TCR beta libraries, CDR3 regions were amplified by Arm-PCR using iRepertoire HTBI primers. TCRdb applied fastp at Q25 and MiXCR to the public reads, then kept only in-frame beta chains. Rows are combined by CDR3 protein, so each entry shows the most common genes and DNA. The sample includes around 500,000 distinct CDR3 sequences, with around 21% observed a single time. The ten top clones hold approximately 7.8% of the sample. The time point label corresponds to: persistent/refractory GD, antithyroid drugs over 5 years with positive TRAb. For both TCR sequencing and RNA sequencing, RNA was extracted from PBMCs using TRIzol. The sample consisted of peripheral blood mononuclear cells (PBMCs), taken when the disease was refractory, from a patient treated with antithyroid drugs. Receptors originate from a female donor with Graves disease.

This clonotype was counted a few times. The chain has TRBV4-1 and TRBJ2-7, with D perhaps matching TRBD1 (6 bases). V lost 3 bases and J 2 bases, leaving 14 bases between the germline ends. CDR3 length equals 15 residues. Germline values: CDR1 MGHRA, CDR2 YSYEKL. The CDR3 reads CASSHANRDPYEQYF. CDR3 nucleotides: TGCGCCAGCAGCCATGCAAACAGGGACCCCTACGAGCAGTACTTC.

V is TRBV7-2 and J is TRBJ2-5; D perhaps matches TRBD1 (6 bases). Looked up from germline, CDR1 is SGHTA and CDR2 is FQGNSA. V dropped 5 bases and J dropped 3 bases, with 16 bases sitting between them. The CDR3 totals 15 residues. The CDR3 loop is CASSRPTGGEETQYF. The DNA for the CDR3 is TGTGCCAGCAGCCGCCCGACAGGAGGCGAAGAGACCCAGTACTTC.

To note about this clonotype: It is likely a read error, because the conserved phenylalanine at the end of the CDR3 is missing. The rearrangement joins TRBV3-1 to TRBJ2-7; D is ambiguous. Germline loops: CDR1 LGHDT, CDR2 YNNKEL (reference sequence). The germline V and J ends were trimmed by 0 bases and 3 bases, with 9 bases remaining between them. The CDR3 runs 14 residues. The CDR3 region has the DNA TGTGCCAGCAGCCAAGAAGTCGTCTACTACGAGCAGTACCTC. Protein sequence: CASSQEVVYYEQYL.

This clonotype appeared many times. This chain connects TRBV20-1 to TRBJ2-5; 10 bases line up with TRBD1. CDR1 is DFQATT and CDR2 is SNEGSKA in the germline V gene (reference sequence). J lost 9 bases, V lost 1 base, and 8 bases had no gene match. The CDR3 extends over 14 amino acids. The CDR3 here is CSARGFGTGDSQYF. CDR3 nucleotides: TGCAGTGCTAGAGGATTCGGGACAGGGGACTCCCAGTACTTC.

This clonotype was recorded many times. This chain uses TRBV11-2 with TRBJ2-7, with 8 positions matching TRBD1. The ends lost 8 bases at V and 2 bases at J; junction bases unmatched: 5. CDR1 and CDR2 (germline): SGHAT, FQNNGV. The CDR3 totals 13 residues. The chain's CDR3 is CASSQGVTYEQYF. In DNA, the CDR3 is TGTGCCAGCTCACAGGGGGTTACCTACGAGCAGTACTTC.

Ten or more counts support this clonotype. This rearrangement joins TRBV20-1 to TRBJ2-4; D remains unclear. In germline, CDR1 is DFQATT, CDR2 SNEGSKA (reference sequence). The V end lost 7 bases, the J end lost 1 base, and 11 bases lay between the germline ends. This CDR3 contains 13 residues. The CDR3 loop is CSGRPRAKNIQYF. The CDR3 DNA reads as TGCAGTGGGCGGCCCCGGGCCAAAAACATTCAGTACTTC.